The clone carrying this T cell receptor beta chain was observed a single time. The antigen is not known. This record comes from a study of shared clonotypes between healthy human individuals. Study information: Per-donor plates numbered three CD4 naive, three CD4 memory, two CD8 naive and one CD8 memory. Study conclusions and caveats: The study sampled only blood, and tissue repertoires likely differ. Among several donors, roughly 5% of naive CD4 clonotypes were found in common. A generally larger estimated richness was seen in naive subsets than in memory subsets.

The assay was immunoSEQ multiplex PCR, and TCRdb's table has in-frame clones only and misses some. The sample records 1.5 million to 2.5 million clones, about 95% being singletons. The CDR3 has 18 residues. J was trimmed by 3 bases and V by 1 base; bases with no gene match: 10. Looked up from germline, CDR1 is MGHRA and CDR2 is YSYEKL. CD8 cells classed as naive were CD45RO-negative and positively selected for CCR7, excluding terminally differentiated effector memory CD45RA+ cells. The sequence came from a young man in good health. Sequencing was carried out using naive CD8+ T cells sorted from blood. This chain links TRBV4-1 with TRBJ1-3; 9 nucleotides match TRBD1. The CDR3 DNA sequence: TGCGCCAGCAGCCAAGGGGACAGGGAGAGGCCCCTTGGAAACACCATATATTTT. Translation gives CASSQGDRERPLGNTIYF.